These 7 T cell receptor beta chains were all obtained from the same sample, sequenced in a study of control samples from healthy donors and cancer patients. Profiled with immunoSEQ multiplex PCR; TCRdb holds only in-frame clones, not every one. Altogether approximately 140,000 clones are present, 75% to 95% being singletons, with the ten largest covering 7.1%. Sequencing was performed on blood. The receptors stem from a man aged 18 to 29 in good health.

V usage is TRBV3-1 (or the pseudogene TRBV3-2) and J usage is TRBJ2-5; D is ambiguous. Germline V gene data show CDR1 as LGHDT and CDR2 as YNNKEL (reference sequence). This CDR3 is 13 amino acids long. The ends were cut back, 2 bases at V and 3 bases at J, with 7 bases in the middle. In DNA form, the CDR3 reads TGTGCCAGCAGCCAAAATTTGAAAGAGACCCAGTACTTC. It codes for CASSQNLKETQYF.

This chain links TRBV3-1 (or the pseudogene TRBV3-2) with TRBJ2-1, with a tentative D call TRBD1 (5 bases). Germline V gives CDR1 LGHDT, CDR2 YNNKEL (reference sequence). There are 14 residues in the CDR3. V lost 3 bases and J lost 9, with 15 bases in between. CDR3 in amino acids: CASSQDTARGEQFF. DNA for the CDR3: TGTGCCAGCAGCCAGGACACCGCTAGGGGTGAGCAGTTCTTC.

This chain joins TRBV10-3 and TRBJ2-6; 7 positions match TRBD1. This CDR3 region has 17 residues. V lost 2 bases and J lost 2; bases outside the gene matches: 6. CDR1 is ENHRY, CDR2 SYGVKD, per germline. The CDR3 loop reads CAISEDRTGAGANVLTF. CDR3 in DNA: TGTGCCATCAGTGAGGACCGAACAGGGGCTGGGGCCAACGTCCTGACTTTC.

The rearrangement joins TRBV5-1 to TRBJ1-3; tentatively, D is TRBD1 (6 bases). V was shortened by 0 bases and J by 0 bases, with 10 bases between the two germline ends. Germline CDR1 reads SGHRS; CDR2 reads YFSETQ. The CDR3 covers 16 residues. The CDR3 sequence is CASSLAQGSSGNTIYF. Here the CDR3 DNA reads TGCGCCAGCAGCTTGGCCCAGGGGAGCTCTGGAAACACCATATATTTT.

This clone has only one observation. In nucleotides, the CDR3 is TGTGCCAGCAGCTTAGATTCCTGGGGGACCACGCGGCATAATTCACCCCTCCACTTT. The encoded protein is CASSLDSWGTTRHNSPLHF. V usage is TRBV11-2 and J usage is TRBJ1-6; possible D gene TRBD1, 5 bases. Germline V CDR1 and CDR2: SGHAT, FQNNGV. V dropped 0 bases and J dropped 5 bases, with 20 bases sitting between them. This CDR3 has 19 amino acids. The entire variable domain, with the rest obtained from reference TRBV11-2 and TRBJ1-6, is as follows: EAGVAQSPRYKIIEKRQSVAFWCNPISGHATLYWYQQILGQGPKLLIQFQNNGVVDDSQLPKDRFSAERLKGVDSTLKIQPAKLEDSAVYLCASSLDSWGTTRHNSPLHFGNGTRLTVT.

The chain combines TRBV6-2 or TRBV6-3 with TRBJ1-2; D is ambiguous. Trimming left V 6 bases short and J 4 bases short, with 15 bases between. The CDR3 loop spans 14 amino acids. Germline CDR1 MNHEY, CDR2 SVGEGT. The CDR3 protein is CASSPTGDFYGYTF. The CDR3 DNA follows: TGTGCCAGCAGCCCGACTGGAGATTTCTATGGCTACACCTTC.

The chain employs TRBV5-5 and TRBJ1-2; 7 bases line up with TRBD1. This CDR3 is built from 13 residues. V gave up 4 bases and J gave up 6 bases; unmatched junction bases: 6. Germline CDR1 reads SGHKS; CDR2 reads YYEKEE (reference sequence). The CDR3: CASSGTAGNGYTF. The CDR3 nucleotides read TGTGCCAGCAGCGGGACAGCTGGGAATGGCTACACCTTC. The full variable domain, completed using reference TRBV5-5 and TRBJ1-2, is DAGVTQSPTHLIKTRGQQVTLRCSPISGHKSVSWYQQVLGQGPQFIFQYYEKEERGRGNFPDRFSARQFPNYSSELNVNALLLGDSALYLCASSGTAGNGYTFGSGTRLTVV.